This is a list of T cell receptor beta chains from one sample in a study of OX40 agonist ivuxolimab in advanced cancers. The table came from immunoSEQ multiplex PCR; TCRdb's copy has only in-frame clones and leaves some out. This sample yields about 88,000 clones, of which around nine tenths are seen a single time; 1.5% to 2% belongs to the top ten. Sequenced here: CD4+ or CD8+ T cells sorted from blood, sampled in a trial of the OX40 agonist ivuxolimab. These receptors originate from an adult with an advanced solid tumor such as melanoma, head and neck, liver or kidney cancer. Each CDR3 is given with its conserved first and last residue. The D gene is left open where the match is weak. Rows give clone size only sometimes, using once, few, many, or a class for an expanded clone.

d_gene: NA
j_gene: TRBJ2-7
v_gene: TRBV7-2
abundance: NA
CDR3aa: CASSYSGGEAVEQYF
CDR3nt: TGTGCCAGCAGCTACTCCGGAGGGGAGGCTGTCGAGCAGTACTTC

d_gene: TRBD2
j_gene: TRBJ2-5
v_gene: TRBV4-1
abundance: few
CDR3aa: CASSQARGGGQETQYF
CDR3nt: TGCGCCAGCAGCCAGGCCCGCGGGGGGGGGCAAGAGACCCAGTACTTC

d_gene: NA
j_gene: TRBJ2-3
v_gene: TRBV7-9
abundance: NA
CDR3aa: CASSQVRGEADTQYF
CDR3nt: TGTGCCAGCAGCCAAGTTAGGGGAGAGGCAGATACGCAGTATTTT

d_gene: TRBD1
j_gene: TRBJ1-5
v_gene: TRBV6-5
abundance: few
CDR3aa: CASGQGYQPQHF
CDR3nt: TGTGCCAGCGGACAGGGCTATCAGCCCCAGCATTTT

d_gene: NA
j_gene: TRBJ2-3
v_gene: TRBV14
abundance: NA
CDR3aa: CATAGRGAPISTDTQYF
CDR3nt: TGTGCCACCGCTGGGAGGGGGGCCCCCATCAGCACAGATACGCAGTATTTT

d_gene: NA
j_gene: TRBJ2-5
v_gene: TRBV11-3
abundance: NA
CDR3aa: CASSLGQSVKETQYF
CDR3nt: TGTGCCAGCAGCTTAGGACAGTCCGTAAAAGAGACCCAGTACTTC

d_gene: NA
j_gene: TRBJ1-5
v_gene: TRBV25-1
abundance: NA
CDR3aa: CASKQAAGYSNQPQHF
CDR3nt: TGTGCCAGCAAGCAAGCAGCAGGGTATAGCAATCAGCCCCAGCATTTT

d_gene: NA
j_gene: TRBJ2-1
v_gene: TRBV5-8
abundance: NA
CDR3aa: CASSLHGGENNEQFF
CDR3nt: TGTGCCAGCAGCCTTCACGGGGGCGAAAACAATGAGCAGTTCTTC

d_gene: TRBD2
j_gene: TRBJ2-3
v_gene: TRBV18
abundance: NA
CDR3aa: CASSSRTSQGRDTQYF
CDR3nt: TGTGCCAGCTCATCCCGGACTAGCCAGGGAAGGGATACGCAGTATTTT

d_gene: NA
j_gene: TRBJ1-1
v_gene: TRBV30
abundance: NA
CDR3aa: CAWSLYQRAVNADTEAFF
CDR3nt: TGTGCCTGGAGTCTTTACCAAAGGGCCGTAAACGCGGACACTGAAGCTTTCTTT

d_gene: NA
j_gene: TRBJ2-7
v_gene: TRBV10-3
abundance: NA
CDR3aa: CAISATYEQYF
CDR3nt: TGTGCCATCAGTGCCACCTACGAGCAGTACTTC

d_gene: NA
j_gene: TRBJ2-5
v_gene: TRBV7-2
abundance: NA
CDR3aa: CASSPGETQYF
CDR3nt: TGTGCCAGCAGCCCCGGAGAGACCCAGTACTTC

d_gene: NA
j_gene: TRBJ1-6
v_gene: TRBV27
abundance: NA
CDR3aa: CASSLFTPNNSPLHF
CDR3nt: TGTGCCAGCAGTTTATTTACCCCTAATAATTCACCCCTCCACTTT

d_gene: NA
j_gene: TRBJ1-1
v_gene: TRBV11-2
abundance: NA
CDR3aa: CASSLWGAKNTEAFF
CDR3nt: TGTGCCAGCAGCTTATGGGGGGCCAAGAACACTGAAGCTTTCTTT

d_gene: TRBD2
j_gene: TRBJ2-3
v_gene: TRBV6-5
abundance: NA
CDR3aa: CASSPRETDTQYF
CDR3nt: TGTGCCAGCAGCCCGCGGGAGACAGATACGCAGTATTTT

d_gene: NA
j_gene: TRBJ1-4
v_gene: TRBV29-1
abundance: NA
CDR3aa: CSIRGGTNEKLFF
CDR3nt: TGCAGCATAAGAGGGGGGACTAATGAAAAACTGTTTTTT

d_gene: NA
j_gene: TRBJ2-5
v_gene: TRBV4-3
abundance: NA
CDR3aa: CASSQDVPWETQYF
CDR3nt: TGCGCCAGCAGCCAAGATGTGCCCTGGGAGACCCAGTACTTC

d_gene: NA
j_gene: TRBJ2-1
v_gene: TRBV7-7
abundance: NA
CDR3aa: CASSLAITAVEQFF
CDR3nt: TGTGCCAGCAGCTTAGCCATAACCGCTGTTGAGCAGTTCTTC

d_gene: TRBD2
j_gene: TRBJ2-7
v_gene: TRBV7-2
abundance: NA
CDR3aa: CASSSQGLAGEQYF
CDR3nt: TGTGCCAGCAGCTCCCAGGGACTAGCAGGCGAGCAGTACTTC

d_gene: NA
j_gene: TRBJ1-3
v_gene: TRBV29-1
abundance: NA
CDR3aa: CSVGSWTSSGNTIYF
CDR3nt: TGCAGCGTTGGGTCGTGGACAAGCTCTGGAAACACCATATATTTT

d_gene: NA
j_gene: TRBJ2-3
v_gene: TRBV7-2
abundance: NA
CDR3aa: CASSLGQTSTDTQYF
CDR3nt: TGTGCCAGCAGCTTAGGGCAGACTAGCACAGATACGCAGTATTTT

d_gene: NA
j_gene: TRBJ1-1
v_gene: TRBV7-2
abundance: NA
CDR3aa: CASTGGSDGNTEAFF
CDR3nt: TGTGCCAGCACCGGCGGCAGTGATGGGAACACTGAAGCTTTCTTT

d_gene: TRBD1
j_gene: TRBJ2-7
v_gene: TRBV5-1
abundance: NA
CDR3aa: CASSLGIDRAEQYF
CDR3nt: TGCGCCAGCAGCTTGGGGATAGACAGGGCCGAGCAGTACTTC

d_gene: NA
j_gene: TRBJ2-7
v_gene: TRBV11-2
abundance: NA
CDR3aa: CASSFNPGPQNEQYF
CDR3nt: TGTGCCAGCAGCTTCAACCCCGGGCCCCAGAACGAGCAGTACTTC

d_gene: NA
j_gene: TRBJ2-5
v_gene: TRBV7-6
abundance: NA
CDR3aa: CASSGSPKETQYF
CDR3nt: TGTGCCAGCAGTGGCTCCCCGAAGGAGACCCAGTACTTC

d_gene: NA
j_gene: TRBJ2-2
v_gene: TRBV29-1
abundance: NA
CDR3aa: CSASKQGGTGELFF
CDR3nt: TGCAGCGCGTCGAAACAGGGAGGCACCGGGGAGCTGTTTTTT

d_gene: NA
j_gene: TRBJ1-2
v_gene: TRBV2
abundance: NA
CDR3aa: CASSRDGEDYGYTF
CDR3nt: TGTGCCAGCAGCCGGGACGGGGAAGACTATGGCTACACCTTC

d_gene: TRBD1
j_gene: TRBJ2-1
v_gene: TRBV5-1
abundance: NA
CDR3aa: CASSPEGQGGNEQFF
CDR3nt: TGCGCCAGCAGCCCCGAGGGACAGGGCGGTAATGAGCAGTTCTTC

d_gene: NA
j_gene: TRBJ1-4
v_gene: TRBV6-1
abundance: few
CDR3aa: CASITTGQGGKLFF
CDR3nt: TGTGCCAGCATCACGACAGGACAAGGGGGAAAACTGTTTTTT

d_gene: NA
j_gene: TRBJ2-3
v_gene: TRBV7-6
abundance: NA
CDR3aa: CASSGSSVTDTQYF
CDR3nt: TGTGCCAGCAGCGGCTCATCAGTCACAGATACGCAGTATTTT

d_gene: TRBD1
j_gene: TRBJ1-4
v_gene: TRBV30
abundance: once
CDR3aa: CACQDRGGDEKLFF
CDR3nt: TGTGCCTGCCAGGACAGGGGAGGGGATGAAAAACTGTTTTTT

d_gene: NA
j_gene: TRBJ1-5
v_gene: TRBV7-2
abundance: NA
CDR3aa: CASSLEGGIRNQPQHF
CDR3nt: TGTGCCAGCAGCTTAGAGGGGGGAATAAGGAATCAGCCCCAGCATTTT

d_gene: NA
j_gene: TRBJ1-4
v_gene: TRBV6-4
abundance: NA
CDR3aa: CASSPNGEKLFF
CDR3nt: TGTGCCAGCAGTCCTAACGGGGAAAAACTGTTTTTT

d_gene: NA
j_gene: TRBJ1-2
v_gene: TRBV7-9
abundance: NA
CDR3aa: CASSLLGLEGYTF
CDR3nt: TGTGCCAGCAGCTTATTAGGATTGGAGGGCTACACCTTC

d_gene: NA
j_gene: TRBJ2-7
v_gene: TRBV6-6
abundance: NA
CDR3aa: CASSSKGGPLEQYF
CDR3nt: TGTGCCAGCAGTTCCAAGGGAGGCCCTCTCGAGCAGTACTTC

d_gene: TRBD1
j_gene: TRBJ1-2
v_gene: TRBV5-1
abundance: NA
CDR3aa: CASSLAGWGTGRTNYGYTF
CDR3nt: TGCGCCAGCAGCTTGGCCGGTTGGGGGACAGGCCGTACTAACTATGGCTACACCTTC

d_gene: NA
j_gene: TRBJ1-4
v_gene: TRBV11-2
abundance: NA
CDR3aa: CASSLRRGTNEKLFF
CDR3nt: TGTGCCAGCAGCTTACGGAGGGGGACTAATGAAAAACTGTTTTTT

d_gene: TRBD2
j_gene: TRBJ2-7
v_gene: TRBV5-1
abundance: NA
CDR3aa: CASRTNLAGDGEQYF
CDR3nt: TGCGCCAGCCGCACGAACCTGGCGGGAGACGGGGAGCAGTACTTC

d_gene: TRBD1
j_gene: TRBJ2-3
v_gene: TRBV5-6
abundance: NA
CDR3aa: CASSGLTGGSTDTQYF
CDR3nt: TGTGCCAGCAGCGGACTGACAGGGGGCAGCACAGATACGCAGTATTTT

d_gene: NA
j_gene: TRBJ1-4
v_gene: TRBV5-4
abundance: NA
CDR3aa: CASSPQGGFEKLFF
CDR3nt: TGTGCCAGCAGCCCCCAGGGAGGGTTTGAAAAACTGTTTTTT

d_gene: NA
j_gene: TRBJ2-1
v_gene: TRBV6-1
abundance: few
CDR3aa: CASNGRGNNEQFF
CDR3nt: TGTGCCAGCAATGGGCGGGGAAACAATGAGCAGTTCTTC

d_gene: NA
j_gene: TRBJ1-5
v_gene: TRBV5-8
abundance: NA
CDR3aa: CASSLPSRAHQPQHF
CDR3nt: TGTGCCAGCAGCTTGCCGAGCAGGGCCCATCAGCCCCAGCATTTT

d_gene: TRBD2
j_gene: TRBJ2-7
v_gene: TRBV29-1
abundance: NA
CDR3aa: CSVEVRLAGGEQYF
CDR3nt: TGCAGCGTTGAAGTTCGGCTAGCGGGAGGCGAGCAGTACTTC

d_gene: NA
j_gene: TRBJ2-3
v_gene: TRBV21-1
abundance: NA
CDR3aa: CASSKARWLAGGCTDTQYF
CDR3nt: TGTGCCAGCAGCAAAGCCCGATGGCTAGCGGGAGGATGCACAGATACGCAGTATTTT

d_gene: TRBD2
j_gene: TRBJ2-3
v_gene: TRBV5-5
abundance: NA
CDR3aa: CASSLDVGGNTDTQYF
CDR3nt: TGTGCCAGCAGCTTGGACGTCGGGGGGAACACAGATACGCAGTATTTT

d_gene: TRBD1
j_gene: TRBJ2-7
v_gene: TRBV9
abundance: NA
CDR3aa: CASSVKDRGDDEQYF
CDR3nt: TGTGCCAGCAGCGTAAAGGACAGGGGAGATGACGAGCAGTACTTC

d_gene: NA
j_gene: TRBJ2-7
v_gene: TRBV5-1
abundance: few
CDR3aa: CASCLVQGHEQYF
CDR3nt: TGCGCCAGCTGCCTGGTCCAGGGCCACGAGCAGTACTTC

d_gene: TRBD2
j_gene: TRBJ2-3
v_gene: TRBV10-2
abundance: NA
CDR3aa: CASTRGLAGGTDTQYF
CDR3nt: TGCGCCAGTACTCGCGGACTAGCGGGCGGGACAGATACGCAGTATTTT

d_gene: NA
j_gene: TRBJ2-3
v_gene: TRBV30
abundance: once
CDR3aa: CACPALTFTDTQYF
CDR3nt: TGTGCCTGCCCCGCCCTTACCTTCACAGATACGCAGTATTTT

d_gene: NA
j_gene: TRBJ1-1
v_gene: TRBV19
abundance: few
CDR3aa: CASSIRGTGWDTEAFF
CDR3nt: TGTGCCAGTAGTATCAGGGGAACAGGATGGGACACTGAAGCTTTCTTT

d_gene: NA
j_gene: TRBJ2-4
v_gene: TRBV7-2
abundance: NA
CDR3aa: CASSSDSHIQYF
CDR3nt: TGTGCCAGCAGCTCGGACAGCCACATTCAGTACTTC

d_gene: NA
j_gene: TRBJ1-6
v_gene: TRBV6-5
abundance: NA
CDR3aa: CASNPRSSYNSPLHF
CDR3nt: TGTGCCAGCAACCCGCGGAGCTCCTATAATTCACCCCTCCACTTT

d_gene: NA
j_gene: TRBJ1-4
v_gene: TRBV27
abundance: NA
CDR3aa: CASAEAGSNEKLFF
CDR3nt: TGTGCCTCGGCTGAGGCGGGGTCAAATGAAAAACTGTTTTTT

d_gene: NA
j_gene: TRBJ1-1
v_gene: TRBV19
abundance: NA
CDR3aa: CASSMGSRTARDTEAFF
CDR3nt: TGTGCCAGTAGTATGGGGTCCCGGACAGCGAGGGACACTGAAGCTTTCTTT

d_gene: NA
j_gene: TRBJ1-5
v_gene: TRBV19
abundance: NA
CDR3aa: CASSITGDEQPQHF
CDR3nt: TGTGCCAGTAGTATTACTGGTGACGAGCAGCCCCAGCATTTT

d_gene: NA
j_gene: TRBJ2-5
v_gene: TRBV6-1
abundance: NA
CDR3aa: CASSSRAGAEGTQYF
CDR3nt: TGTGCCAGCAGTTCCCGGGCGGGGGCGGAGGGGACCCAGTACTTC

d_gene: NA
j_gene: TRBJ1-3
v_gene: TRBV11-2
abundance: NA
CDR3aa: CASSPGYSGNTIYF
CDR3nt: TGTGCCAGCAGTCCAGGTTACTCTGGAAACACCATATATTTT